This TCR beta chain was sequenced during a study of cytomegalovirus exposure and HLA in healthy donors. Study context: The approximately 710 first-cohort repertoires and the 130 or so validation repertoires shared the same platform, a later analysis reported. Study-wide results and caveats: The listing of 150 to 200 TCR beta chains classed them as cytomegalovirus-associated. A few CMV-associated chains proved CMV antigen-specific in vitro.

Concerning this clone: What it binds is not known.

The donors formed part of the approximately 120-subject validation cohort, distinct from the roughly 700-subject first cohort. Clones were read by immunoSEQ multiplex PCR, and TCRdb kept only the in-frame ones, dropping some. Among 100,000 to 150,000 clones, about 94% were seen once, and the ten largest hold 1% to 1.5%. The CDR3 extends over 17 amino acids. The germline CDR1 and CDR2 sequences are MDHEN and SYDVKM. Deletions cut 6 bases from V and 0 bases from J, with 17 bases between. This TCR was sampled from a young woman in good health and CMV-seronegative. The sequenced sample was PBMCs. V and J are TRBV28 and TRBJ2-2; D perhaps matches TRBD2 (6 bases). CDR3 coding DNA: TGTGCCAGCAGCTTAGGGACTTTCACTTCGAACACCGGGGAGCTGTTTTTT. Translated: CASSLGTFTSNTGELFF.